A selection of T cell receptor beta chains follows, all from one sample in a study of regulatory T cells in long-lasting Graves disease. From the multiplex PCR reads, TCRdb called clonotypes with MiXCR, one entry per CDR3 protein. The data contain about 530,000 distinct CDR3 sequences, roughly 16% of them singletons. This sample also belongs to another study, concerning T cells in Graves' hyperthyroidism and ophthalmopathy.

The sample was peripheral blood mononuclear cells (PBMCs), taken at new diagnosis, from a patient treated with antithyroid drugs. All receptors derive from a middle-aged woman with Graves disease. CDR3s include the opening cysteine and the closing phenylalanine or tryptophan. Each record gives: D gene, J gene, clone size, V gene, CDR3 DNA, CDR3 protein. D genes are given only for firm matches. Only some rows state a clone size, as once, few, many or a class for expanded clones.

>TRBD1|TRBJ1-5|few|TRBV4-1
TGCGCCAGCAGCCAAGAAGCTCTCCCGCGGGACAGGGAGTTGCAGCCCCAGCATTTT
CASSQEALPRDRELQPQHF
>-|TRBJ2-3|few|TRBV2
TGTGCCAGTCACAGGGATAGCACAGATACGCAGTATTTT
CASHRDSTDTQYF
>-|TRBJ2-5|many|TRBV6-1
TGTGCCAGCAGTGAAGCGTTTAAGGTTCTGTCTGAGACCCAGTACTTC
CASSEAFKVLSETQYF
>-|TRBJ2-1|many|TRBV3-1
TGTGCCAGCAGCTCCCAAACCGATGAGCAGTTCTTC
CASSSQTDEQFF
>-|TRBJ1-1|few|TRBV12-3/TRBV12-4
TGTGCCAGCAGTCGACCAGGGACCCGAAACACTGAAGCTTTCTTT
CASSRPGTRNTEAFF
>-|TRBJ1-3|once|TRBV7-8
TGTGCCAGCAGCTTAGGGGAGGGCTCCGGAAACACCATATATTTT
CASSLGEGSGNTIYF
>-|TRBJ1-5|-|TRBV18
TGTGCCAGCTCACCCCCAGTTTATAGCAATCAGCCCCAGCATTTT
CASSPPVYSNQPQHF
>-|TRBJ1-1|many|TRBV5-1
TGCGCCAGCAGCTTGTCCGCCGTGGGCACTGAAGCTTTCTTT
CASSLSAVGTEAFF
>-|TRBJ2-1|-|TRBV2
TGTGCCAGCAGTGAAACTAGCTGGGAGCAGTTCTTC
CASSETSWEQFF
>-|TRBJ2-2|many|TRBV2
TGTGCCAGCAGGGCACAGACAGTAAACACCGGGGAGCTGTTTTTT
CASRAQTVNTGELFF
>-|TRBJ2-7|few|TRBV6-1
TGTGCCAGCAAACTGGGGGAAGCCTACGAGCAGTACTTC
CASKLGEAYEQYF
>-|TRBJ1-1|many|TRBV7-9
TGTGCCAGCAGTGGACGGACAGAAAACACTGAAGCTTTCTTT
CASSGRTENTEAFF
>-|TRBJ1-2|few|TRBV5-5
TGTGCCAGCAGCTTGTCGGGGGATTCGAACTATGGCTACACCTTC
CASSLSGDSNYGYTF
>TRBD1|TRBJ1-1|few|TRBV20-1
TGCAGTGCCCACAACGCCGACAGGGATGGGGCTTTCTTT
CSAHNADRDGAFF
>-|TRBJ1-4|few|TRBV12-3/TRBV12-4
TGTGCCAGCGGCCGCTATGAAAAACTGTTTTTT
CASGRYEKLFF
>TRBD1|TRBJ2-5|many|TRBV11-1
TGTGCCAGCAGCTCGGGGACAGCGTACCAAGAGACCCAGTACTTC
CASSSGTAYQETQYF
>-|TRBJ2-1|few|TRBV5-1
TGCGCCAGCAGCTTGGAGCTTCGATCGCAAGTCGAGCAGTTCTTC
CASSLELRSQVEQFF